The source of this T cell receptor (beta chain) is a study of beta chain features in type 1 diabetes. What was sequenced were expressed TCRB transcripts, since all of the isolated RNA had been reverse transcribed. Approximately 3.6 million reads per sample were averaged for naive, central memory and regulatory samples. Sequenced by immunoSEQ multiplex PCR; TCRdb stores in-frame clones only, minus some. Of 85,000 to 110,000 clones listed, roughly 28% are singletons. Study-level points and caveats: Whether HLA type influences TCRB rearrangement remained unresolved here. Naive, central memory and regulatory TCRB repertoires appeared more similar among patients than healthy donors. Shortening that was moderate but significant affected the TCRB CDR3s of Type 1 diabetes patients in all four CD4+ subsets.

Sorting of CD4+ naive, central memory, regulatory and stem cell-like memory cells was performed via CD45RO/CCR7/CD25/CD127/CD95/CD27. This clone was seen a handful of times. Its antigen is still unknown. The receptor comes from a woman aged 18-30 years with type 1 diabetes. Source material: central memory CD4+ T cells from blood.

CDR3 region: CASGRSGHEQYF. CDR3 in DNA: TGTGCCAGCGGGAGGTCTGGCCACGAGCAGTACTTC. V usage is TRBV7-9 and J usage is TRBJ2-7; D perhaps matches TRBD2 (6 bases). The CDR3 sequence is 12 residues long. The V end was cut by 8 bases, the J end by 5 bases, with 13 bases between. Germline values: CDR1 SEHNR, CDR2 FQNEAQ (reference sequence). The complete variable domain, with remaining parts taken from reference TRBV7-9 and TRBJ2-7, reads DTGVSQNPRHKITKRGQNVTFRCDPISEHNRLYWYRQTLGQGPEFLTYFQNEAQLEKSRLLSDRFSAERPKGSFSTLEIQRTEQGDSAMYLCASGRSGHEQYFGPGTRLTVT.